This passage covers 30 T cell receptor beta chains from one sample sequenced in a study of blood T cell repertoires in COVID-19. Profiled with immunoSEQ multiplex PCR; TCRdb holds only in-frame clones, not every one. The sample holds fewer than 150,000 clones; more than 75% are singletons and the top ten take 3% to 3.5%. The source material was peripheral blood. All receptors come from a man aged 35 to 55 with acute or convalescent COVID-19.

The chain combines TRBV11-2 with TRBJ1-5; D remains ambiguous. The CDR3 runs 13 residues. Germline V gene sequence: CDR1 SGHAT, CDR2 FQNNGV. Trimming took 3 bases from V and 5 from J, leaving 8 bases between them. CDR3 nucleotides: TGTGCCAGCAGCTTTGGGCCCGATCAGCCCCAGCATTTT. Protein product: CASSFGPDQPQHF.

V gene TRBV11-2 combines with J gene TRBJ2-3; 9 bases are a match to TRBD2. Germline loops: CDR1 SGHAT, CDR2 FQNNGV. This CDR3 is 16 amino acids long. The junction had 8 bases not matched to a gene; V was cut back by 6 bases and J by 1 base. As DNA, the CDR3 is TGTGCCAGCAGTCCTAGGCCTAGCGGGGGCACAGATACGCAGTATTTT. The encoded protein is CASSPRPSGGTDTQYF.

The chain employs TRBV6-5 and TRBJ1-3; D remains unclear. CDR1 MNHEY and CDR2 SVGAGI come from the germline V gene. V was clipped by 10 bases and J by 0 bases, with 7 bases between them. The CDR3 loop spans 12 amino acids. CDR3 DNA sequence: TGTGCCATCGTCCGCTCTGGAAACACCATATATTTT. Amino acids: CAIVRSGNTIYF.

The CDR3 loop is CASDQDFEGHPNEKLFF. The CDR3 region has the DNA TGTGCCAGCGATCAGGATTTTGAGGGACACCCTAATGAAAAACTGTTTTTT. This chain connects TRBV2 to TRBJ1-4; D perhaps matches TRBD1 (6 bases). Trimming took off 8 bases at V and 3 bases at J, with 22 bases between the two ends. The germline V gene has CDR1 SNHLY and CDR2 FYNNEI. The length of the CDR3 is 17 residues.

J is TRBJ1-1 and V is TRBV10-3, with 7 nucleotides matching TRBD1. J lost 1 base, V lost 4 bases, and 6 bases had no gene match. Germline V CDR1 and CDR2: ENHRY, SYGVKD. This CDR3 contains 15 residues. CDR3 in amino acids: CAISVRTGGNTEAFF. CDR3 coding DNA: TGTGCCATCAGTGTTAGGACAGGCGGGAACACTGAAGCTTTCTTT.

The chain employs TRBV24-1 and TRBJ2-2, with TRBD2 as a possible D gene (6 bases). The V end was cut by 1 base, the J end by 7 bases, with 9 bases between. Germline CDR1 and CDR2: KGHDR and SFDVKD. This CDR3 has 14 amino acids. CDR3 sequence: CATSDLWGDGELFF. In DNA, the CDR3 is TGTGCCACCAGTGATTTATGGGGGGACGGGGAGCTGTTTTTT.

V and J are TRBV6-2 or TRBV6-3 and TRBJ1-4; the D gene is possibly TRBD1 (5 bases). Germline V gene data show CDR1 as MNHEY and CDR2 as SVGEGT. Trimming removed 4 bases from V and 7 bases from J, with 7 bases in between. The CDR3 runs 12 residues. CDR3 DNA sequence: TGTGCCAGCAGTTCGACAGTTGAAAAACTGTTTTTT. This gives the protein CASSSTVEKLFF.

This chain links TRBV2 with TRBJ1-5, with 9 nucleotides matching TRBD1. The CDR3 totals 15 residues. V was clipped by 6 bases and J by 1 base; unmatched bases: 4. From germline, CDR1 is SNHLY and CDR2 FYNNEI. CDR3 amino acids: CASRGTGWSNQPQHF. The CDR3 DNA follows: TGTGCCAGCAGGGGGACAGGGTGGAGCAATCAGCCCCAGCATTTT.

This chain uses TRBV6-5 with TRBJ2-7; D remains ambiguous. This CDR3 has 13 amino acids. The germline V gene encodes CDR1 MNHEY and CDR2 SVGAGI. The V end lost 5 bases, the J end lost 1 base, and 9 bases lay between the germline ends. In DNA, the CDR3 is TGTGCCAGCAGTCGACACTGGTCCTACGAGCAGTACTTC. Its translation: CASSRHWSYEQYF.

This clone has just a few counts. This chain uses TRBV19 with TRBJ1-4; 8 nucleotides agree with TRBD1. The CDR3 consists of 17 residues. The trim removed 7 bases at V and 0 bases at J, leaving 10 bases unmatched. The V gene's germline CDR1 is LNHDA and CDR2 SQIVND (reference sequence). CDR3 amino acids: CASKLRGLQATNEKLFF. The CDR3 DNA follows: TGTGCCAGTAAGCTCAGGGGGCTCCAAGCAACTAATGAAAAACTGTTTTTT.

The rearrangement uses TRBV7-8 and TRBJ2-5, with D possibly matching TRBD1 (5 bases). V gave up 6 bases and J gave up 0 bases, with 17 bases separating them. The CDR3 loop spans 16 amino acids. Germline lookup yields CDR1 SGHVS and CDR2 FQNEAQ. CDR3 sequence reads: CASRSTRVVHQETQYF. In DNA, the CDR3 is TGTGCCAGCAGGAGCACCAGGGTCGTACACCAAGAGACCCAGTACTTC.

CDR3: CASRIAGGRFGSTDTQYF. As DNA, the CDR3 is TGCGCCAGCAGAATAGCGGGGGGCCGGTTTGGGAGCACAGATACGCAGTATTTT. The chain has TRBV4-1 and TRBJ2-3; 10 nucleotides line up with TRBD2. V lost 6 bases, J lost 0 bases, and 12 bases stayed unmatched. CDR3 length equals 18 residues. In germline, CDR1 is MGHRA, CDR2 YSYEKL.

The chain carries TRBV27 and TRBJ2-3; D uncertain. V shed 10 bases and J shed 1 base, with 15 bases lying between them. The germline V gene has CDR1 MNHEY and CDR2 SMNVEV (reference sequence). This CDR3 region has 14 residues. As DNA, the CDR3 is TGTGCCACCCTCGAAGTTTCAGGCACAGATACGCAGTATTTT. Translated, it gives CATLEVSGTDTQYF.

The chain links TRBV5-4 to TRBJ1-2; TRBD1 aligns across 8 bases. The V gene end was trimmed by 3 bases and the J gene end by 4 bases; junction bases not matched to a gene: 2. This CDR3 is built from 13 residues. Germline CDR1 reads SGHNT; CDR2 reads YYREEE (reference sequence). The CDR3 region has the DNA TGTGCCAGCAGCTCAGGGGGCGGCTATGGCTACACCTTC. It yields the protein CASSSGGGYGYTF.

The CDR3 is CASTGGVDSNQPQHF. DNA for the CDR3: TGCGCCAGCACAGGGGGCGTTGATAGCAATCAGCCCCAGCATTTT. The chain combines TRBV10-1 with TRBJ1-5, with 8 bases aligning to TRBD1. V lost 7 bases, J lost 0 bases, and 5 bases stayed unmatched. The germline CDR1 and CDR2 sequences are WNHNN and SYGVQD (reference sequence). CDR3 size: 15 residues.

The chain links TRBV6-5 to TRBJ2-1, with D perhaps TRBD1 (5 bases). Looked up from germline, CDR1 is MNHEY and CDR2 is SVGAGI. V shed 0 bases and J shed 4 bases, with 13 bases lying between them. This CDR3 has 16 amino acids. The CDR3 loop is CASSYSAGRAYNEQFF. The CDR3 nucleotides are TGTGCCAGCAGTTACTCCGCAGGCAGGGCTTACAATGAGCAGTTCTTC.

In nucleotides, the CDR3 is TGTGCCAGCTCACCCCGTGGTGGAGGGTACGAGCAGTACTTC. It yields the protein CASSPRGGGYEQYF. V is TRBV18 and J is TRBJ2-7; TRBD2 might be the D (6 bases). Germline V gene sequence: CDR1 KGHSH, CDR2 LQKENI. V was clipped by 3 bases and J by 4 bases, with 13 bases between them. CDR3 length: 14 residues. Combining the CDR3 with reference TRBV18 and TRBJ2-7 gives the whole variable domain NAGVMQNPRHLVRRRGQEARLRCSPMKGHSHVYWYRQLPEEGLKFMVYLQKENIIDESGMPKERFSAEFPKEGPSILRIQQVVRGDSAAYFCASSPRGGGYEQYFGPGTRLTVT.

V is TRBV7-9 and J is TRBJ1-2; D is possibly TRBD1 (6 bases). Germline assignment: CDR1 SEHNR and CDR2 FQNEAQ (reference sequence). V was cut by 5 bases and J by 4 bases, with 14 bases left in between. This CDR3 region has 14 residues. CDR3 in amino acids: CASSLQQGSYGYTF. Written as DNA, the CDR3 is TGTGCCAGCAGCCTCCAACAGGGATCCTATGGCTACACCTTC.

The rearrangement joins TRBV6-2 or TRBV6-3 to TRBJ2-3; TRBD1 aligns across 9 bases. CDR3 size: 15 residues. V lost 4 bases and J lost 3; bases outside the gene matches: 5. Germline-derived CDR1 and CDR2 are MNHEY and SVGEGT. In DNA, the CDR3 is TGTGCCAGCAGTTCCGGGACAGGGCAAACAGATACGCAGTATTTT. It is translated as CASSSGTGQTDTQYF.

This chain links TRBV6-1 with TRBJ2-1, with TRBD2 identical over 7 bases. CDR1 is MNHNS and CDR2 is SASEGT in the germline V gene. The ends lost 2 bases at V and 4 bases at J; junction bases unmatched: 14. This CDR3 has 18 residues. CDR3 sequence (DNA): TGTGCCAGCAGTGAAATGGCGGGAACCAGCGGGGTTTACAATGAGCAGTTCTTC. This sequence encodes CASSEMAGTSGVYNEQFF.

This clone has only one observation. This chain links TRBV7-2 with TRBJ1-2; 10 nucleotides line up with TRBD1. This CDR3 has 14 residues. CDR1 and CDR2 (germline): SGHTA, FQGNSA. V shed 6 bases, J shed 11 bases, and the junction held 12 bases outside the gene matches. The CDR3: CASRSGTGAGLYTF. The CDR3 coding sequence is TGTGCCAGCAGATCCGGGACAGGGGCCGGCCTTTACACCTTC.

In DNA, the CDR3 is TGCGCCAGCAGCTTGACGGGGGGCGTCTCCTACGAGCAGTACTTC. It encodes CASSLTGGVSYEQYF. The chain couples TRBV5-1 to TRBJ2-7, with D maybe TRBD2 (7 bases). Between the trimmed V and J ends, which lost 1 base and 0 bases, there was a span of 11 bases. Germline values: CDR1 SGHRS, CDR2 YFSETQ. This CDR3 has 15 amino acids. Full variable domain (outside the CDR3, taken from reference TRBV5-1 and TRBJ2-7): KAGVTQTPRYLIKTRGQQVTLSCSPISGHRSVSWYQQTPGQGLQFLFEYFSETQRNKGNFPGRFSGRQFSNSRSEMNVSTLELGDSALYLCASSLTGGVSYEQYFGPGTRLTVT.

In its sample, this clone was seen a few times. Written as DNA, the CDR3 is TGTGCCAGCAGCGCCCCAGGGCGGCACGAGCAGTACTTC. This gives the protein CASSAPGRHEQYF. The chain employs TRBV9 and TRBJ2-7, with D possibly TRBD1 on 5 matching bases. V lost 3 bases to trimming and J lost 5 bases, with 12 bases between them. Per the germline V gene, CDR1 is SGDLS and CDR2 is YYNGEE. The CDR3 consists of 13 residues.

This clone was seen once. CDR3 coding DNA: TGTGCCAGCAGCCAAGACGGTGTACAGAGTAATTCACCCCTCCACTTT. The encoded protein is CASSQDGVQSNSPLHF. The J gene is TRBJ1-6, the V gene TRBV14, with D hard to call. CDR1 and CDR2 (germline): SGHDN, FVKESK. V lost 0 bases and J lost 6, with 12 bases in between. The CDR3 loop spans 16 amino acids.

CDR3 nucleotides: TGTGCCACCAGTGATTTTGGAGACAGGGACAATGAGCAGTTCTTC. Protein product: CATSDFGDRDNEQFF. The chain carries TRBV24-1 and TRBJ2-1; 7 bases agree with TRBD1. Germline trimming cut 1 base from V and 5 bases from J; bases unmatched to any gene: 4. There are 15 residues in the CDR3. Germline values: CDR1 KGHDR, CDR2 SFDVKD.

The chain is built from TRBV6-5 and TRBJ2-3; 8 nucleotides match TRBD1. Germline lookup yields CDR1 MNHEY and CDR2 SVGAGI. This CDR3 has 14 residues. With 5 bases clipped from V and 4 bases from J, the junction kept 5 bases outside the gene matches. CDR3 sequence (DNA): TGTGCCAGCAGTAAGGACAGGGTAGCAGATACGCAGTATTTT. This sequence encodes CASSKDRVADTQYF.

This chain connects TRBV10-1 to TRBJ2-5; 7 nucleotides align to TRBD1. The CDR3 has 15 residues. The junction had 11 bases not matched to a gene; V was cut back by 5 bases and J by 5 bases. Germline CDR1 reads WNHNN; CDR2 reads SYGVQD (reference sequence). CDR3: CASSNDRDDLETQYF. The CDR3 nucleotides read TGCGCCAGCAGTAATGACAGGGATGATTTGGAGACCCAGTACTTC.

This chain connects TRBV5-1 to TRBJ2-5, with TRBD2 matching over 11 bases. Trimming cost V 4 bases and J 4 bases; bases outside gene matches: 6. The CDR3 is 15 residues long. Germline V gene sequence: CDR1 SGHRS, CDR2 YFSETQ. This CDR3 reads CASSLAGGLRETQYF. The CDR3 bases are TGCGCCAGCAGCCTAGCGGGGGGCCTCCGAGAGACCCAGTACTTC.

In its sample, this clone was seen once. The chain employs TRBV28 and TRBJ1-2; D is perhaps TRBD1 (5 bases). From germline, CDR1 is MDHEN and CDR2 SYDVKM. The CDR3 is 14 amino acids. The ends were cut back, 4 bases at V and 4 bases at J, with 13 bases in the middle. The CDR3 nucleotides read TGTGCCAGCAGTTCGTTGGGGCTCGGCTATGGCTACACCTTC. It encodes CASSSLGLGYGYTF.

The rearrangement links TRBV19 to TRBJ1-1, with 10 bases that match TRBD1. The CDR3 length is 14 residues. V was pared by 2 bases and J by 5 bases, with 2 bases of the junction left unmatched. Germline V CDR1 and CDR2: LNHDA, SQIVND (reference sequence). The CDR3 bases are TGTGCCAGTAGTATATGGGACAGGGGAACTGAAGCTTTCTTT. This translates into CASSIWDRGTEAFF.